The 17 T cell receptor beta chains in this list originate from one sample, sequenced in a study of blood T cells in healthy people across ages. The second PCR ran about 7 to 12 cycles with a sample-barcoded 5' primer and J-beta primers. TCRdb independently ran MiXCR on the 5' RACE reads; one entry per CDR3 protein. The sample shows about 1.6 million distinct CDR3 sequences, around 35% of them seen only once. Sequenced: blood. The receptors here all came from a woman in her 30s in good health.

This clonotype appeared a single time. This chain's CDR3 is CASRYKMIYNEQFF. The CDR3 DNA sequence: TGTGCCAGTAGGTACAAAATGATCTACAATGAGCAGTTCTTC. This chain joins TRBV27 and TRBJ2-1; D call uncertain. CDR1 is MNHEY, CDR2 SMNVEV, per germline (reference sequence). The V end was cut by 9 bases, the J end by 3 bases, with 15 bases between. The CDR3 runs 14 residues.

The CDR3 is CASSLAGTGDSLAKNIQYF. CDR3 DNA sequence: TGCGCCAGCAGCTTGGCCGGGACAGGAGATAGCTTAGCCAAAAACATTCAGTACTTC. The rearrangement joins TRBV5-1 to TRBJ2-4, with 8 bases lining up with TRBD1. CDR3 length: 19 residues. Per germline, CDR1 SGHRS and CDR2 YFSETQ. Trimming cost V 0 bases and J 0 bases; bases outside gene matches: 11.

This clonotype came up a few times. The gene calls are TRBV20-1 and TRBJ2-3; perhaps D is TRBD1 or TRBD2 (5 bases each). With 6 bases removed from V and 6 bases from J, the gap between germline ends came to 28 bases. Germline assignment: CDR1 DFQATT and CDR2 SNEGSKA (reference sequence). This CDR3 contains 17 residues. The chain's CDR3 is CSAQSQGGVIRGDTQYF. The CDR3 DNA is TGCAGTGCCCAAAGCCAGGGTGGAGTTATTCGCGGGGATACGCAGTATTTT.

With respect to this clonotype: At one of its ends the junction is not consistent with the germline gene, which may arise from a read error. The V call is TRBV7-2, the J call TRBJ2-5, with D perhaps matching TRBD1 or TRBD2 (5 bases each). The CDR3 consists of 14 residues. The germline CDR1 and CDR2 sequences are SGHTA and FQGNSA. The DNA for the CDR3 is TGTGCCGGCAGCCCGGACTCTGGGGCAGAGACCCAGTACTTC. It encodes CAGSPDSGAETQYF. Full variable domain (outside the CDR3, taken from reference TRBV7-2 and TRBJ2-5): GAGVSQSPSNKVTEKGKDVELRCDPISGHTALYWYRQSLGQGLEFLIYFQGNSAPDKSGLPSDRFSAERTGGSVSTLTIQRTQQEDSAVYLCAGSPDSGAETQYFGPGTRLLVL.

The V gene is TRBV12-5, the J gene TRBJ1-1; D possibly corresponds to TRBD1 (6 bases). The CDR3 extends over 13 amino acids. Germline V gene sequence: CDR1 LGHNT, CDR2 FRNRAP. Trimming removed 3 bases from V and 4 bases from J, with 9 bases in between. CDR3 bases: TGTGCTAGTGGTTTTCAAGGGGGCACTGAAGCTTTCTTT. Its translation is CASGFQGGTEAFF.

This clonotype was detected many times. The CDR3 sequence is CASSRGPSANYGYTF. The CDR3 nucleotides are TGTGCCAGCAGTAGGGGACCGTCTGCTAACTATGGCTACACCTTC. V usage is TRBV27 and J usage is TRBJ1-2; weak D call: TRBD1 (5 bases). Germline CDR1 reads MNHEY; CDR2 reads SMNVEV (reference sequence). The ends were cut back, 5 bases at V and 0 bases at J, with 13 bases in the middle. The CDR3 sequence is 15 residues long.

This sequence joins TRBV29-1 and TRBJ2-1, with 7 bases that match TRBD1. In germline, CDR1 is SQVTM, CDR2 ANQGSEA. There are 13 residues in the CDR3. V lost 6 bases, J lost 5 bases, and 7 bases stayed unmatched. In DNA, the CDR3 is TGCAGCGTGGGACAGTGGGCCCACAATGAGCAGTTCTTC. It translates to CSVGQWAHNEQFF.

V and J are TRBV20-1 and TRBJ2-7, with D tentatively TRBD2 (6 bases). The CDR3 length is 15 residues. Per germline, CDR1 DFQATT and CDR2 SNEGSKA (reference sequence). With 3 bases removed from V and 1 base from J, the gap between germline ends came to 16 bases. The CDR3 sequence is CSASPVSRESYEQYF. For the CDR3, the DNA is TGCAGTGCTAGCCCCGTCAGCCGGGAGTCCTACGAGCAGTACTTC.

This clonotype has more than one count but fewer than ten. The chain carries TRBV10-3 and TRBJ2-1, with D possibly being TRBD2 (6 bases). Germline V lookup: CDR1 ENHRY, CDR2 SYGVKD. The CDR3 loop spans 15 amino acids. V lost 8 bases to trimming and J lost 2 bases, with 16 bases between them. The CDR3 coding sequence is TGTGCCATCTTCTCCGGGAGAGGAACCTACAATGAGCAGTTCTTC. Its protein product is CAIFSGRGTYNEQFF.

This clonotype appeared a few times. The V and J genes are TRBV7-9 and TRBJ1-1; D possibly corresponds to TRBD1 (6 bases). Germline loops: CDR1 SEHNR, CDR2 FQNEAQ (reference sequence). The germline V and J ends were trimmed by 3 bases and 0 bases, with 17 bases remaining between them. The CDR3 has 17 amino acids. The CDR3 here is CASSFALTGTMNTEAFF. The CDR3 nucleotides read TGTGCCAGCAGCTTTGCCTTAACCGGGACAATGAACACTGAAGCTTTCTTT.

The V gene is TRBV18, the J gene TRBJ2-6; weak D call: TRBD2 (6 bases). The germline CDR1 and CDR2 sequences are KGHSH and LQKENI. The length of the CDR3 is 16 residues. V was pared by 4 bases and J by 2 bases, with 12 bases between. This CDR3 reads CASSRRGRAGANVLTF. The CDR3, as DNA: TGTGCCAGCTCACGGCGGGGAAGGGCTGGGGCCAACGTCCTGACTTTC. The full variable domain, in which reference TRBV18 and TRBJ2-6 provide the parts outside the CDR3, is NAGVMQNPRHLVRRRGQEARLRCSPMKGHSHVYWYRQLPEEGLKFMVYLQKENIIDESGMPKERFSAEFPKEGPSILRIQQVVRGDSAAYFCASSRRGRAGANVLTFGAGSRLTVL.

In its sample, this clonotype was seen a few times. V gene TRBV6-6 combines with J gene TRBJ2-4; 9 bases fit TRBD2. The DNA end is more similar to TRBJ2-7, so the J call may be wrong. The CDR3 spans 15 residues. Germline-derived CDR1 and CDR2 are MNHNY and SVGAGI (reference sequence). CDR3 amino acids: CASSLGSGRRGEQYF. For the CDR3, the DNA is TGTGCCAGCAGTTTAGGTAGCGGGAGAAGGGGCGAGCAGTACTTC.

This chain links TRBV20-1 with TRBJ1-1; TRBD1 is a possible D gene (6 bases). The CDR3 has 12 residues. The germline V gene encodes CDR1 DFQATT and CDR2 SNEGSKA (reference sequence). Deletions cut 7 bases from V and 1 base from J, with 10 bases between. CDR3 protein: CSVPDRNTEAFF. The CDR3 nucleotides read TGCAGTGTTCCGGACAGGAACACTGAAGCTTTCTTT.

This clonotype was counted only a few times. V usage is TRBV21-1 and J usage is TRBJ2-7; no check of the table's D call, TRBD2, against the DNA was made. TRBV21-1 is flagged as a pseudogene. This CDR3 region has 16 residues. For the CDR3, the DNA is TGTGCCAGCAGCGATACCGGGACTAGTGGCTCCTACGAGCAGTACTTC. Translated: CASSDTGTSGSYEQYF.

This clonotype was seen a handful of times. The gene calls are TRBV10-2 and TRBJ2-5; D may be TRBD1 (6 bases). Germline CDR1 reads WSHSY; CDR2 reads SAAADI. The CDR3 consists of 19 residues. The V end was cut by 5 bases, the J end by 2 bases, with 27 bases between. The CDR3 DNA is TGCGCCAGCAGTAGGGGAAACGAGATCCGACAGGCTTCACAAGAGACCCAGTACTTC. Translated, it gives CASSRGNEIRQASQETQYF.

This clonotype has a handful of counts. The chain couples TRBV12-3 or TRBV12-4 to TRBJ1-2, with a possible D match to TRBD1 (6 bases). The CDR3 loop spans 18 amino acids. The V end was cut by 7 bases, the J end by 1 base, with 25 bases between. CDR3 protein: CASTQGGGLVRGNYGYTF. CDR3 DNA sequence: TGTGCCAGCACCCAAGGGGGAGGGCTTGTAAGGGGTAACTATGGCTACACCTTC.

The CDR3 is CASSSYLAGAYNEQFF. CDR3 DNA: TGTGCCAGCAGTTCCTATCTAGCGGGGGCCTACAATGAGCAGTTCTTC. The V call is TRBV28, the J call TRBJ2-1; 10 bases map to TRBD2. With 4 bases clipped from V and 2 bases from J, the junction kept 5 bases outside the gene matches. Germline CDR1 and CDR2: MDHEN and SYDVKM. This CDR3 contains 16 residues.